This TCR beta chain appears in the sequencing data of a study of CD8 T cells in Susac syndrome. Under recently defined diagnostic criteria, the patients with Susac syndrome qualified as having definite or probable disease. There are 17 residues in the CDR3. From germline, CDR1 is MNHEY and CDR2 SVGEGT. Trimming cost V 2 bases and J 7 bases; bases outside gene matches: 16. The authors reverse transcribed roughly 0.45 to 1 ug RNA with random hexamers. TCRdb re-called the immunoSEQ multiplex PCR reads through MiXCR, storing one row per CDR3 protein. Of 100,000 to 150,000 distinct CDR3 sequences in the sample, just under 95% were seen once.

The specimen sequenced was CD8+ T cells from PBMCs. This TCR derives from a human donor with Susac syndrome. This chain connects TRBV6-2 or TRBV6-3 to TRBJ2-5; TRBD2 matches 7 bases. The chain's CDR3 is CASSYDSTVTSSGTQYF. Here the CDR3 DNA reads TGTGCCAGCAGTTACGATTCTACAGTCACCTCTAGCGGGACCCAGTACTTC.